Presented here are 8 T cell receptor beta chains from one specimen sequenced in a study of regulatory T cells in long-lasting Graves disease listed by TCRdb under 2021. Library preparation used multiplex PCR. The sequencer was an Illumina HiSeq 4000. To build TCR beta libraries, CDR3 regions were amplified by Arm-PCR using iRepertoire HTBI primers. TCRdb trimmed public reads at Q25 via fastp, called clones via MiXCR and kept in-frame beta chains. Rows with a matching CDR3 protein are joined into one entry that keeps the most common DNA and genes. In this sample the table shows about 430,000 distinct CDR3 sequences, over 14% of which occur a single time. The ten biggest clones cover approximately 7.8% of the sample. The sample's time point label is to be understood as: newly diagnosed GD, antithyroid drugs for less than 3 months. For both TCR sequencing and RNA sequencing, RNA was extracted from PBMCs using TRIzol.

Another study also made use of these data, one on T cells in Graves' hyperthyroidism and ophthalmopathy.

Sequenced here: peripheral blood mononuclear cells (PBMCs), sampled at new diagnosis, from a patient treated with antithyroid drugs. The receptors were gathered from a middle-aged woman with Graves disease. Donor details come from another sample of the same person, matched by shared clones.

This clonotype was found many times. The V gene is TRBV27, the J gene TRBJ2-1, with unresolved D. The V end was cut by 6 bases, the J end by 4 bases, with 10 bases between. The CDR3 consists of 13 residues. The germline V gene has CDR1 MNHEY and CDR2 SMNVEV (reference sequence). CDR3 residues: CASSPRQYNEQFF. The CDR3 DNA reads as TGTGCCAGCAGCCCCAGACAATACAATGAGCAGTTCTTC.

The table lists this clonotype with many counts. The V gene is TRBV28, the J gene TRBJ2-1; 12 positions match TRBD2. V shed 3 bases, J shed 7 bases, and the junction held 4 bases outside the gene matches. This CDR3 has 15 amino acids. Germline CDR1 MDHEN, CDR2 SYDVKM. As DNA, the CDR3 is TGTGCCAGCAGTTTTGGACTAGCGGGAATAAATGAGCAGTTCTTC. Its translation: CASSFGLAGINEQFF.

This clonotype turned up a few times. A single base separates this from a much larger clone, so it may be a read error. CDR3 protein: CVSGGSRGTDTQYF. CDR3 coding DNA: TGTGTCAGCGGGGGCTCGCGTGGCACAGATACGCAGTATTTT. This sequence joins TRBV2 and TRBJ2-3, with 8 bases identical to TRBD2. In germline, CDR1 is SNHLY, CDR2 FYNNEI. There are 14 residues in the CDR3.

In its sample, this clonotype was seen once. This rearrangement joins TRBV28 to TRBJ2-1, with D unclear. The length of the CDR3 is 14 residues. V lost 5 bases, J lost 4 bases, and 12 bases lay in between. Germline CDR1 MDHEN, CDR2 SYDVKM. The CDR3 sequence: CASSQRSSYNEQFF. The CDR3 region has the DNA TGTGCCAGCAGTCAACGATCTAGTTACAATGAGCAGTTCTTC.

This clonotype came up a few times. The J gene is TRBJ1-2, the V gene TRBV3-1; the D gene is possibly TRBD1 (5 bases). Germline-derived CDR1 and CDR2 are LGHDT and YNNKEL (reference sequence). The CDR3 spans 15 residues. With 4 bases removed from V and 4 bases from J, the gap between germline ends came to 16 bases. The CDR3 nucleotides are TGTGCCAGCAGCCCACCTCGGGTTCAGGGCTATGGCTACACCTTC. Amino acid sequence: CASSPPRVQGYGYTF.

At least ten counts were recorded for this clonotype. V gene TRBV7-2 combines with J gene TRBJ2-7; TRBD2 agrees at 8 bases. The CDR3 runs to 16 residues. V lost 1 base to trimming and J lost 2 bases; unmatched junction nucleotides: 7. The germline V gene has CDR1 SGHTA and CDR2 FQGNSA. The CDR3 protein is CASSLDGAGETYEQYF. CDR3 sequence (DNA): TGTGCCAGCAGCTTAGATGGAGCGGGAGAGACCTACGAGCAGTACTTC. Full variable domain (missing parts from reference TRBV7-2 and TRBJ2-7): GAGVSQSPSNKVTEKGKDVELRCDPISGHTALYWYRQSLGQGLEFLIYFQGNSAPDKSGLPSDRFSAERTGGSVSTLTIQRTQQEDSAVYLCASSLDGAGETYEQYFGPGTRLTVT.

This clonotype was detected only a few times. V usage is TRBV20-1 and J usage is TRBJ1-5; 7 bases are a match to TRBD1. V lost 5 bases to trimming and J lost 0 bases; unmatched junction nucleotides: 13. CDR1 DFQATT and CDR2 SNEGSKA come from the germline V gene (reference sequence). This CDR3 spans 17 amino acids. DNA of the CDR3: TGCAGTGCTCCTATGGTAGGGGGCAGGGTTAGCAATCAGCCCCAGCATTTT. Translating gives CSAPMVGGRVSNQPQHF.

This clonotype has ten or more counts. The rearrangement joins TRBV2 to TRBJ2-1; D call uncertain. Germline V gives CDR1 SNHLY, CDR2 FYNNEI. The CDR3 totals 12 residues. Trimming stripped 1 base from V and 9 bases from J, with 7 bases between. In DNA form, the CDR3 reads TGTGCCAGCAGTGAAGGAGTTATTGAGCAGTTCTTC. Translation gives CASSEGVIEQFF.